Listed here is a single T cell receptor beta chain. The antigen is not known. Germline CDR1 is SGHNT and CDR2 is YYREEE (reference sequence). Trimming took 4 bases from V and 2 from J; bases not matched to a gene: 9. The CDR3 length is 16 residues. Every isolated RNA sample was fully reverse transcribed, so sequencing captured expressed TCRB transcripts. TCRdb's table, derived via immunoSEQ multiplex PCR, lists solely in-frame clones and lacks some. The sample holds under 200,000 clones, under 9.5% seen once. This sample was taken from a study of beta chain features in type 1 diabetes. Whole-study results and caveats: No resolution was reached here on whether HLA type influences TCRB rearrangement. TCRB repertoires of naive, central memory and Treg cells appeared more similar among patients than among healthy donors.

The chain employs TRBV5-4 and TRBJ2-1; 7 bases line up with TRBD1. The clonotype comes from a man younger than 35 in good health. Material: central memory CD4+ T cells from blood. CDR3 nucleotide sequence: TGTGCCAGCAGCCCCCGAGAGGGGGCACCCTACAATGAGCAGTTCTTC. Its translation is CASSPREGAPYNEQFF. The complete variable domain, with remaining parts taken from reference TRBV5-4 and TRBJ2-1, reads ETGVTQSPTHLIKTRGQQVTLRCSSQSGHNTVSWYQQALGQGPQFIFQYYREEENGRGNFPPRFSGLQFPNYSSELNVNALELDDSALYLCASSPREGAPYNEQFFGPGTRLTVL.